Described below is a single T cell receptor beta chain sequence and its context. Its antigen is as yet unknown. This sample was included in a study of radiotherapy plus CTLA-4 blockade in lung cancer. The data were produced by immunoSEQ multiplex PCR, yet TCRdb's version contains in-frame clones alone and is incomplete. The sample includes 35,000 to 40,000 clones, 86% of them seen just once. There are 18 residues in the CDR3. Germline V gene sequence: CDR1 SGHTA, CDR2 FQGNSA. J was trimmed by 0 bases and V by 5 bases; bases with no gene match: 11. Study-level findings and limits: With interferon-beta, early dynamics of blood T cell clones were reported to best predict response.

This clonotype was obtained from a human donor with non-small cell lung cancer whose response to radiotherapy plus ipilimumab could not be evaluated. The chain couples TRBV7-2 to TRBJ2-7; 12 bases agree with TRBD2. Sequencing used peripheral blood, obtained from a patient treated with radiotherapy plus ipilimumab. The CDR3 spells CASSLQTSGGLSSYEQYF. The CDR3 coding sequence is TGTGCCAGCAGCCTCCAGACTAGCGGGGGCCTTAGCTCCTACGAGCAGTACTTC. Looking up the rest from reference TRBV7-2 and TRBJ2-7 gives the full variable domain: GAGVSQSPSNKVTEKGKDVELRCDPISGHTALYWYRQSLGQGLEFLIYFQGNSAPDKSGLPSDRFSAERTGGSVSTLTIQRTQQEDSAVYLCASSLQTSGGLSSYEQYFGPGTRLTVT.